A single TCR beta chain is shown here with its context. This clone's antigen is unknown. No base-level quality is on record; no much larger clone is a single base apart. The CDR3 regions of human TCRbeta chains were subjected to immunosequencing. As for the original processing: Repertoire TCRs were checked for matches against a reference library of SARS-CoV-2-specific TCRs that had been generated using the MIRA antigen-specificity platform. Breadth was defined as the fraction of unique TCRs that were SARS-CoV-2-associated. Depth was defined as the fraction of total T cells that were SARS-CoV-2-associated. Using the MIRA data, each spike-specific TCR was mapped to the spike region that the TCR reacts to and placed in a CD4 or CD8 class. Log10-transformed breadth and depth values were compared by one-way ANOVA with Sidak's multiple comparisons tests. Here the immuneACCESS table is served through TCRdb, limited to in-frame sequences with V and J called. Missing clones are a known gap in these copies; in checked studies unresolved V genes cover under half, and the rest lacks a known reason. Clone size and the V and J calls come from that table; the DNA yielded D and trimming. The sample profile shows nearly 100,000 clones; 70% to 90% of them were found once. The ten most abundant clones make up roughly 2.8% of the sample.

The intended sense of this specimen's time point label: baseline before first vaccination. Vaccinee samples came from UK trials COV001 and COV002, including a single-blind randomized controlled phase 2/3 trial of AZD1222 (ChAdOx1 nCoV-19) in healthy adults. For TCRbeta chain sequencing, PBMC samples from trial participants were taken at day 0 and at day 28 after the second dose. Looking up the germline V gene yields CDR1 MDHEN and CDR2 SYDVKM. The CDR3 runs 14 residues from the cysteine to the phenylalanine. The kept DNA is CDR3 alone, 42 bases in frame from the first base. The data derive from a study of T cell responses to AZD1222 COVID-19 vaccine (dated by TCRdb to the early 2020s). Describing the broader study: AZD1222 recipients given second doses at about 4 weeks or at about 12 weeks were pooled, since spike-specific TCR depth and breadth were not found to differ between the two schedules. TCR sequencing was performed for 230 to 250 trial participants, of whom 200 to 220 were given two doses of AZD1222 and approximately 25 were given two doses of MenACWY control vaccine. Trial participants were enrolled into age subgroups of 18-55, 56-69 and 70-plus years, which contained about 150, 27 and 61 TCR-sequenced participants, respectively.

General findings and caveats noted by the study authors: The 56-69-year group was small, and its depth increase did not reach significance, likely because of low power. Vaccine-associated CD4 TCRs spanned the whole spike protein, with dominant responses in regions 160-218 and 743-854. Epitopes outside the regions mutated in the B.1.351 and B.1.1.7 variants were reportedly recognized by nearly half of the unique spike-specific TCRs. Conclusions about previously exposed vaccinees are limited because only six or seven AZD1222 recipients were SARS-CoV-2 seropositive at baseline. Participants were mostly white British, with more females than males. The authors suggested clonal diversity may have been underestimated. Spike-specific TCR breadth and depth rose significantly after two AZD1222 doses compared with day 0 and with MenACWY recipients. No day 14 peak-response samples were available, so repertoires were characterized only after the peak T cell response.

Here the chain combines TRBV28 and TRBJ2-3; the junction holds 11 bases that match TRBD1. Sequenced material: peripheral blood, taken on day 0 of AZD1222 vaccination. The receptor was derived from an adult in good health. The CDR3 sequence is CGSGTGGMQDTQYF. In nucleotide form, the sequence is TGTGGTAGTGGGACAGGGGGGATGCAAGATACGCAGTATTTT.